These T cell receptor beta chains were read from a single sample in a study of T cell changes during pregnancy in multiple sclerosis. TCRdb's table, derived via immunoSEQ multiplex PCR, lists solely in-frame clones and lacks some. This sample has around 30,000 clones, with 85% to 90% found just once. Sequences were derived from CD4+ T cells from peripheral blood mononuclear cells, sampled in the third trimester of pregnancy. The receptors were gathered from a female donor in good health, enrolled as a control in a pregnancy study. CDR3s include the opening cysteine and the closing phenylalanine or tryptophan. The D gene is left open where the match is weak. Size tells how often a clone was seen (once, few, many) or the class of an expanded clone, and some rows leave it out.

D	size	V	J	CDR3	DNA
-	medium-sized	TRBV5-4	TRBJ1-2	CASSLRGGYGYTF	TGTGCCAGCAGCCTCCGGGGGGGCTATGGCTACACCTTC
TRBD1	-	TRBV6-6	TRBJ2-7	CASSYLQGSYEQYF	TGTGCCAGCAGTTACCTACAGGGGTCCTACGAGCAGTACTTC
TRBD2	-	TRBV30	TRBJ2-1	CAWSDGTSSYNEQFF	TGTGCCTGGAGTGACGGGACTAGCTCCTACAATGAGCAGTTCTTC
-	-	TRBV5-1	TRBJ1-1	CASSLKGDTEAFF	TGCGCCAGCAGCTTGAAAGGGGACACTGAAGCTTTCTTT
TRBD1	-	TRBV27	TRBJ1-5	CASKSGGRVSNQPQHF	TGTGCCAGCAAATCAGGGGGCCGAGTTAGCAATCAGCCCCAGCATTTT
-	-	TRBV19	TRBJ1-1	CASSRGGTGQKNTEAFF	TGTGCCAGTAGTCGGGGGGGTACGGGACAAAAGAACACTGAAGCTTTCTTT
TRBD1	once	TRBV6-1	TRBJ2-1	CASSTDRGSYNEQFF	TGTGCCAGCAGTACGGACAGGGGTTCCTACAATGAGCAGTTCTTC
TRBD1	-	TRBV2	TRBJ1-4	CASSESQGSANEKLFF	TGTGCCAGCAGTGAATCACAGGGGAGCGCTAATGAAAAATTGTTTTTT
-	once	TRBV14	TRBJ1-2	CASSQDIWANGYTF	TGTGCCAGCAGCCAAGATATCTGGGCAAATGGCTACACCTTC
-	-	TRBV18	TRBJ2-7	CASSATEYSYEQYF	TGTGCCAGCTCAGCGACGGAGTACTCCTACGAGCAGTACTTC
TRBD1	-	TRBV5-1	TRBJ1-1	CASSQNTGEGTEAFF	TGCGCCAGCAGTCAGAATACAGGGGAAGGCACTGAAGCTTTCTTT
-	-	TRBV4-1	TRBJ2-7	CASSQTGYEQYF	TGCGCCAGCAGCCAAACGGGTTACGAGCAGTACTTC
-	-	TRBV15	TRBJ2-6	CATSAAGSGANVLTF	TGTGCCACCAGCGCTGCAGGCTCTGGGGCCAACGTCCTGACTTTC
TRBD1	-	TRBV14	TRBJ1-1	CASSLGQGNTEAFF	TGTGCCAGCAGCCTGGGACAGGGGAACACTGAAGCTTTCTTT
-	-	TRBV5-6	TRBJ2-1	CASSWASYNEQFF	TGTGCCAGCAGCTGGGCGTCCTACAATGAGCAGTTCTTC
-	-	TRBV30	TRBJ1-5	CAWGGVSNQPQHF	TGTGCCTGGGGGGGGGTTAGCAATCAGCCCCAGCATTTT
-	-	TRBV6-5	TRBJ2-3	CASRPTGGGTDTQYF	TGTGCCAGCAGACCTACAGGGGGGGGGACAGATACGCAGTATTTT
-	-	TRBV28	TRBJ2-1	CASSKPGQRKLYNEQFF	TGTGCCAGCAGTAAACCGGGACAACGAAAATTATACAATGAGCAGTTCTTC
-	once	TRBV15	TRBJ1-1	CATTHGNTEAFF	TGTGCCACCACCCACGGGAACACTGAAGCTTTCTTT
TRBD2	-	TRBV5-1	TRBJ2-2	CASSPQGTSGRVRDTGELFF	TGCGCCAGCAGTCCACAAGGGACTAGCGGGAGGGTCCGGGACACCGGGGAGCTGTTTTTT
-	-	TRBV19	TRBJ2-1	CASIGQPYNEQFF	TGTGCCAGTATCGGACAGCCCTACAATGAGCAGTTCTTC
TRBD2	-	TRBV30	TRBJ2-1	CAPRTSGRISYNEQFF	TGTGCCCCAAGGACTAGCGGGAGGATATCCTACAATGAGCAGTTCTTC
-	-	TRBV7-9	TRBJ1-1	CASSLTLEAFF	TGTGCCAGCAGCCTGACATTGGAAGCTTTCTTT
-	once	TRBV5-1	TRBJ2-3	CASSLEAGCTDTQYF	TGCGCCAGCAGCTTGGAGGCGGGATGCACAGATACGCAGTATTTT
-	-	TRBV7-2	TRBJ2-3	CASSLVPGTDTQYF	TGTGCCAGCAGCTTAGTTCCCGGGACAGATACGCAGTATTTT
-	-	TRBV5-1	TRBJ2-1	CASSSKTVVFF	TGCGCCAGCAGCTCAAAGACAGTGGTGTTCTTC
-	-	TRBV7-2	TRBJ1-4	CASSPDGFNEKLFF	TGTGCCAGCAGCCCAGACGGGTTTAATGAAAAACTGTTTTTT
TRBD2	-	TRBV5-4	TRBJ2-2	CASSLGLAVNTGELFF	TGTGCCAGCAGCCTGGGACTAGCGGTGAACACCGGGGAGCTGTTTTTT
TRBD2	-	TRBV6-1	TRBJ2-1	CASSEDPGGPYNEQFF	TGTGCCAGCAGTGAAGATCCGGGGGGGCCCTACAATGAGCAGTTCTTC
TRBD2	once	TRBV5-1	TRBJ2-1	CASSIGTSGRGYNEQFF	TGCGCCAGCAGCATAGGGACTAGCGGGAGGGGATACAATGAGCAGTTCTTC
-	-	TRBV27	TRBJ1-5	CASSLFGQQGQPQHF	TGTGCCAGCAGTTTATTCGGTCAGCAGGGTCAGCCCCAGCATTTT
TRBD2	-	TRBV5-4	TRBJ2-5	CASSTGGVAGVETQYF	TGTGCCAGCAGCACGGGTGGAGTAGCGGGGGTAGAGACCCAGTACTTC
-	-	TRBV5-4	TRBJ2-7	CASSLAAAEKSYEQYF	TGTGCCAGCAGCTTGGCCGCGGCGGAGAAGTCCTACGAGCAGTACTTC
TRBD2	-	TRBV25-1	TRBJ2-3	CASSELVAGVPTDTQYF	TGTGCCAGCAGTGAATTGGTAGCGGGGGTTCCCACAGATACGCAGTATTTT
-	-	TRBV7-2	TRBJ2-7	CASSRAGPSSYEQYF	TGTGCCAGCAGCAGAGCAGGGCCAAGCTCCTACGAGCAGTACTTC
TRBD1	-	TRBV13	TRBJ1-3	CASSDRVGDPGNTIYF	TGTGCCAGCAGCGACAGGGTTGGGGATCCTGGAAACACCATATATTTT
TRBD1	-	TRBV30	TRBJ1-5	CAWRLLTGVNQPQHF	TGTGCCTGGAGGCTCCTAACAGGGGTCAATCAGCCCCAGCATTTT
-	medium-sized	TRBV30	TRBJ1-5	CAWSVGSGVSQPQHF	TGTGCCTGGAGTGTGGGTTCGGGGGTTAGCCAGCCCCAGCATTTT
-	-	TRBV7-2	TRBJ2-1	CASSRRTNAWSEQFF	TGTGCCAGCAGCCGAAGGACAAACGCCTGGAGTGAGCAGTTCTTC
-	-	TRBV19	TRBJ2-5	CASSRGTLQETQYF	TGTGCCAGTAGTAGGGGGACACTACAAGAGACCCAGTACTTC
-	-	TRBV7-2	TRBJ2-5	CASSFMEETQYF	TGTGCCAGCAGCTTCATGGAGGAGACCCAGTACTTC
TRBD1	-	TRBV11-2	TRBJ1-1	CASSLGQGGPAEAFF	TGTGCCAGCAGCTTAGGTCAAGGGGGCCCCGCTGAAGCTTTCTTT
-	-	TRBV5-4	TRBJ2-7	CASSPAGRPYEQYF	TGTGCCAGCAGTCCGGCGGGCAGACCCTACGAGCAGTACTTC
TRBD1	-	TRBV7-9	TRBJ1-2	CASSNRQGNYGYTF	TGTGCCAGCAGCAATAGACAGGGAAACTATGGCTACACCTTC
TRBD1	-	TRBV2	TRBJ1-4	CASSESQGSANEKLFF	TGTGCCAGCAGTGAATCACAGGGGAGCGCTAATGAAAAACTGTTTTTT
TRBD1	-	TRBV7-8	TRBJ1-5	CASSLLTGGGNQPQHF	TGTGCCAGCAGCTTGCTGACAGGGGGAGGCAATCAGCCCCAGCATTTT